The 24 T cell receptor beta chains in this list originate from one sample, sequenced in a study of beta chain features in type 1 diabetes. The isolated RNA, all of it, was reverse transcribed, so expressed TCRB transcripts were what got sequenced. Data came from immunoSEQ multiplex PCR; TCRdb stores just in-frame clones and leaves some out. The sample records more than 250,000 clones, 13% to 15% being singletons. General study findings and limits: Shorter TCRB CDR3s, moderately but significantly so, marked every one of the four CD4+ subsets in Type 1 diabetes patients.

These receptors have no known antigen. The sequenced sample consisted of naive CD4+ T cells from blood. The receptors originated from a man under 40 with type 1 diabetes.

There are a few counts of this clone. V usage is TRBV4-2 and J usage is TRBJ2-7, with 12 bases aligning to TRBD2. This CDR3 has 18 amino acids. Germline V gene sequence: CDR1 LGHNA, CDR2 YNFKEQ. The junction had 11 bases not matched to a gene; V was cut back by 1 base and J by 4 bases. The CDR3: CASSQASRLAGGGYEQYF. CDR3 bases: TGTGCCAGCAGCCAAGCCTCGAGGCTAGCGGGAGGGGGATACGAGCAGTACTTC.

This clone was picked up a small number of times. The CDR3 sequence: CASSPGTGVYTNTEAFF. As DNA, the CDR3 is TGTGCCAGCTCACCCGGGACAGGGGTTTATACGAACACTGAAGCTTTCTTT. The V call is TRBV18, the J call TRBJ1-1, with TRBD1 matching 10 bases. With V trimmed by 3 bases and J by 1 base, 8 bases remained unmatched. CDR1 is KGHSH and CDR2 is LQKENI in the germline V gene. The CDR3 spans 17 residues.

This clone appeared a few times. This chain uses TRBV28 with TRBJ1-1; possible D gene TRBD1, 5 bases. With 3 bases removed from V and 5 bases from J, the gap between germline ends came to 13 bases. This CDR3 comprises 14 residues. The germline V gene encodes CDR1 MDHEN and CDR2 SYDVKM. The CDR3 here is CASSFLTGRTEAFF. CDR3 bases: TGTGCCAGCAGTTTTTTAACAGGTCGAACTGAAGCTTTCTTT. Drawing the rest from reference TRBV28 and TRBJ1-1, the complete variable domain is DVKVTQSSRYLVKRTGEKVFLECVQDMDHENMFWYRQDPGLGLRLIYFSYDVKMKEKGDIPEGYSVSREKKERFSLILESASTNQTSMYLCASSFLTGRTEAFFGQGTRLTVV.

The chain links TRBV15 to TRBJ2-2; 8 bases map to TRBD1. After removal of 2 bases from V and 3 bases from J, the junction contained 5 bases not matched to a gene. The CDR3 extends over 16 amino acids. Germline loops: CDR1 LNHNV, CDR2 YYDKDF (reference sequence). The CDR3 DNA sequence: TGTGCCACCAGCAGATTTGGACAGGGTCACACCGGGGAGCTGTTTTTT. It encodes CATSRFGQGHTGELFF.

This clone has just one count. The chain couples TRBV6-6 to TRBJ1-2; D call uncertain. The CDR3 length is 14 residues. Germline CDR1 reads MNHNY; CDR2 reads SVGAGI (reference sequence). V was shortened by 0 bases and J by 1 base, with 6 bases between the two germline ends. CDR3 amino acids: CASSYSRSNYGYTF. The CDR3 DNA reads as TGTGCCAGCAGTTACTCGCGAAGTAACTATGGCTACACCTTC.

The rearrangement links TRBV6-5 to TRBJ1-5; D may be TRBD1 (5 bases). Deletions cut 5 bases from V and 5 bases from J, with 10 bases between. Per germline, CDR1 MNHEY and CDR2 SVGAGI. This CDR3 has 13 residues. The CDR3 DNA reads as TGTGCCAGCAGTCCAGGGCCGGATCAGCCCCAGCATTTT. Amino acid sequence: CASSPGPDQPQHF.

The chain employs TRBV12-5 and TRBJ2-7; D unclear. Per germline, CDR1 LGHNT and CDR2 FRNRAP. Trimming pared 1 base from V and 3 bases from J, leaving 10 bases between. The length of the CDR3 is 14 residues. The CDR3 reads CASGLGSPLYEQYF. The DNA of the CDR3 is TGTGCTAGTGGTTTGGGGAGCCCGCTCTACGAGCAGTACTTC.

The chain carries TRBV28 and TRBJ1-2, with no clear D. Per germline, CDR1 MDHEN and CDR2 SYDVKM. The CDR3 totals 13 residues. V lost 3 bases, J lost 2 bases, and 7 bases lay in between. The CDR3 DNA reads TGTGCCAGCAGTTTCGCCCAGAACTATGGCTACACCTTC. Amino acid sequence: CASSFAQNYGYTF.

The V and J genes are TRBV5-6 and TRBJ1-5; no reliable D call. This CDR3 has 13 residues. CDR1 and CDR2 from the germline V gene are SGHDT and YYEEEE. Trimming took off 0 bases at V and 9 bases at J, with 10 bases between the two ends. Written as DNA, the CDR3 is TGTGCCAGCAGCTTGGCACAGCTTCTGCCCCAGCATTTT. Residues: CASSLAQLLPQHF. The entire variable domain, with the rest obtained from reference TRBV5-6 and TRBJ1-5, is as follows: DAGVTQSPTHLIKTRGQQVTLRCSPKSGHDTVSWYQQALGQGPQFIFQYYEEEERQRGNFPDRFSGHQFPNYSSELNVNALLLGDSALYLCASSLAQLLPQHFGDGTRLSIL.

The chain carries TRBV15 and TRBJ2-7; TRBD1 aligns across 10 bases. Germline CDR1 is LNHNV and CDR2 is YYDKDF (reference sequence). Trimming removed 9 bases from V and 5 bases from J; junction bases left unmatched: 7. The CDR3 has 13 amino acids. Written as DNA, the CDR3 is TGTGCCACAGCCTCGGACAGGGGGAACGAGCAGTACTTC. Protein sequence: CATASDRGNEQYF.

The table lists this clone with a few counts. The chain links TRBV7-9 to TRBJ1-5; D is undetermined. The CDR3 runs to 12 residues. Trimming left V 6 bases short and J 6 bases short, with 9 bases between. The germline V gene has CDR1 SEHNR and CDR2 FQNEAQ (reference sequence). CDR3 in amino acids: CASSYNSQPQHF. In DNA form, the CDR3 reads TGTGCCAGCAGTTATAACAGTCAGCCCCAGCATTTT.

This clone came up a few times. J is TRBJ1-2 and V is TRBV9, with TRBD1 matching over 7 bases. Germline values: CDR1 SGDLS, CDR2 YYNGEE. The CDR3 length is 12 residues. Losses at the gene ends were 4 bases for V and 7 bases for J; bases not matched to a gene: 4. The DNA of the CDR3 is TGTGCCAGCAGCCCGGGACAGCGTGGCTACACCTTC. This gives the protein CASSPGQRGYTF.

This clone was seen a few times. The CDR3 loop is CASSMDRVQGTQYF. In nucleotides, the CDR3 is TGTGCCAGCTCAATGGACAGGGTTCAAGGTACGCAGTATTTT. The V gene is TRBV18, the J gene TRBJ2-3; TRBD1 matches 8 bases. Germline loops: CDR1 KGHSH, CDR2 LQKENI. The CDR3 is made up of 14 amino acids. Unmatched junction bases numbered 9, after V lost 5 bases and J lost 8 bases.

In this sample, this clone turned up a few times. V gene TRBV6-1 combines with J gene TRBJ2-7; 7 nucleotides line up with TRBD1. The trim removed 6 bases at V and 3 bases at J, leaving 5 bases unmatched. Per the germline V gene, CDR1 is MNHNS and CDR2 is SASEGT. This CDR3 is 13 amino acids long. CDR3 DNA sequence: TGTGCCAGCAGGGCCGGACAGGTCTACGAGCAGTACTTC. Translation: CASRAGQVYEQYF.

This clone was detected a few times. The chain recombines TRBV28 with TRBJ2-7, with 9 bases that match TRBD2. This CDR3 has 13 residues. Germline CDR1 MDHEN, CDR2 SYDVKM. The junction had 8 bases not matched to a gene; V was cut back by 2 bases and J by 12 bases. The CDR3 nucleotides are TGTGCCAGCAGTTTAGCGGCTAGCGGGACCCGGTACTTC. Encoded protein: CASSLAASGTRYF.

This clone was detected only a few times. The chain combines TRBV2 with TRBJ2-5, with 9 bases fitting TRBD1. CDR3 length equals 15 residues. Trimming removed 2 bases from V and 5 bases from J; junction bases left unmatched: 6. Looked up from germline, CDR1 is SNHLY and CDR2 is FYNNEI. The CDR3 loop reads CASSEKGQGRETQYF. The CDR3 DNA follows: TGTGCCAGCAGTGAAAAGGGACAGGGTCGCGAGACCCAGTACTTC.

In its sample, this clone was seen a few times. This CDR3 is also generated by other DNA sequences in the sample. V gene TRBV9 combines with J gene TRBJ2-1; D is perhaps TRBD2 (5 bases). The V gene's germline CDR1 is SGDLS and CDR2 YYNGEE. This CDR3 is built from 15 residues. V was clipped by 0 bases and J by 0 bases, with 7 bases between them. DNA for the CDR3: TGTGCCAGCAGCGTAGGAGGGAACTCCTACAATGAGCAGTTCTTC. Its protein product is CASSVGGNSYNEQFF.

In regard to this clone: Additional DNA sequences in this sample encode the identical CDR3. V and J are TRBV9 and TRBJ2-3; D may be TRBD1 (5 bases). Trimming cost V 2 bases and J 2 bases, with 15 bases left between them. The CDR3 spans 16 residues. Germline V CDR1 and CDR2: SGDLS, YYNGEE. The CDR3 here is CASSVRGGDITDTQYF. In nucleotides, the CDR3 is TGTGCCAGCAGCGTTAGGGGTGGGGATATCACAGATACGCAGTATTTT.

J is TRBJ2-1 and V is TRBV14; D possibly corresponds to TRBD2 (5 bases). V was trimmed by 8 bases and J by 0 bases, leaving 11 bases between them. The CDR3 loop spans 14 amino acids. Germline V CDR1 and CDR2: SGHDN, FVKESK. CDR3 in DNA: TGTGCCAGCGCGGGCAAGAGCTCCTACAATGAGCAGTTCTTC. The encoded protein is CASAGKSSYNEQFF.

This sequence joins TRBV6-6 and TRBJ2-5; no clear D. The length of the CDR3 is 13 residues. Germline CDR1 and CDR2: MNHNY and SVGAGI (reference sequence). Trimming took off 0 bases at V and 5 bases at J, with 7 bases between the two ends. CDR3 nucleotides: TGTGCCAGCAGTTACTCGGGCCGGGAGACCCAGTACTTC. This translates into CASSYSGRETQYF.

This sequence joins TRBV5-1 and TRBJ2-2, with D possibly being TRBD1 (5 bases). In germline, CDR1 is SGHRS, CDR2 YFSETQ. The CDR3 extends over 14 amino acids. Trimming removed 6 bases at V and 4 bases at J, with 13 bases between. The CDR3 is CASKGLWGTGELFF. CDR3 nucleotides: TGCGCCAGCAAGGGGCTATGGGGCACCGGGGAGCTGTTTTTT.

This chain connects TRBV5-8 to TRBJ2-3, with 7 bases fitting TRBD2. From germline, CDR1 is SGHTS and CDR2 YDEGEE. V was pared by 7 bases and J by 4 bases, with 3 bases of the junction left unmatched. This CDR3 is 12 amino acids long. This CDR3 is CASRGGADTQYF. CDR3 nucleotide sequence: TGTGCCAGCCGGGGAGGGGCAGATACGCAGTATTTT.

This clone has a handful of counts. The CDR3 bases are TGTGCCTGGAGTGACGAAGAAACCGGGACAGGGGGCGAAAAACTGTTTTTT. Amino acids: CAWSDEETGTGGEKLFF. V is TRBV30 and J is TRBJ1-4; 12 positions agree with TRBD1. The CDR3 length is 17 residues. Germline V gene data show CDR1 as GTSNPN and CDR2 as SVGIG (reference sequence). Unmatched junction bases numbered 11, after V lost 1 base and J lost 8 bases.

The genes are TRBV4-2 and TRBJ2-5, with 11 bases fitting TRBD2. The V gene's germline CDR1 is LGHNA and CDR2 YNFKEQ. The CDR3 totals 15 residues. Germline trimming cut 1 base from V and 3 bases from J; bases unmatched to any gene: 1. Written as DNA, the CDR3 is TGTGCCAGCAGCCAAGTGGGACTAGCGGAAGAGACCCAGTACTTC. Its protein product is CASSQVGLAEETQYF.